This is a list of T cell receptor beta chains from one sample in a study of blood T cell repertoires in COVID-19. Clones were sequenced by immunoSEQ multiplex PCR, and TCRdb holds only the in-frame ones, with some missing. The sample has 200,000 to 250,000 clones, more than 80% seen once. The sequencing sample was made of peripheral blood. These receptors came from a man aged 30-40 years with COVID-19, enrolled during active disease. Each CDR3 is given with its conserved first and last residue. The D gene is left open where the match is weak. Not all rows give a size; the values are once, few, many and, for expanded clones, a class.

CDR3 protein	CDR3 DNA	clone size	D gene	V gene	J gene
CAYPGQGVLETQYF	TGTGCCTATCCGGGACAGGGGGTCCTGGAGACCCAGTACTTC	NA	TRBD1	TRBV11-3	TRBJ2-5
CASIGQGAGGYTF	TGTGCCAGCATAGGACAGGGGGCGGGCGGCTACACCTTC	NA	TRBD1	TRBV28	TRBJ1-2
CASSLRDRLSEQYF	TGCGCCAGCAGCTTGCGGGACAGGCTATCCGAGCAGTACTTC	NA	TRBD1	TRBV5-1	TRBJ2-7
CASEQGVGETQYF	TGTGCCAGCGAGCAGGGGGTAGGGGAGACCCAGTACTTC	NA	TRBD1	TRBV7-2	TRBJ2-5
CATSDPVTGANTGELFF	TGTGCCACCAGTGATCCCGTAACAGGCGCTAACACCGGGGAGCTGTTTTTT	NA	NA	TRBV24-1	TRBJ2-2
CSGGQGYTGELFF	TGCAGCGGGGGGCAGGGGTACACCGGGGAGCTGTTTTTT	few	NA	TRBV29-1	TRBJ2-2
CASSSPPDRREGYEQYF	TGTGCCAGCAGCTCCCCCCCGGATCGGCGGGAGGGATACGAGCAGTACTTC	NA	TRBD2	TRBV7-9	TRBJ2-7
CASSQDPNRLYGYTF	TGTGCCAGCAGCCAAGACCCGAACAGGCTCTATGGCTACACCTTC	NA	NA	TRBV3-1/TRBV3-2	TRBJ1-2
CSAGTSLADTQYF	TGCAGCGCCGGGACTAGCCTCGCAGATACGCAGTATTTT	NA	TRBD2	TRBV29-1	TRBJ2-3
CASSQDDRREAFF	TGTGCCAGCAGCCAAGATGACAGGCGGGAAGCTTTCTTT	NA	NA	TRBV14	TRBJ1-1
CATSREDRGNTEAFF	TGTGCCACCAGCAGAGAAGACAGGGGGAACACTGAAGCTTTCTTT	NA	TRBD1	TRBV15	TRBJ1-1
CASSYEDRRRLQYEQYF	TGTGCCAGCAGTTACGAAGACAGGCGGCGGCTTCAATACGAGCAGTACTTC	few	NA	TRBV6-2/TRBV6-3	TRBJ2-7
CASSPPGTGLANTGELFF	TGTGCCAGCTCACCACCGGGGACAGGGCTAGCGAACACCGGGGAGCTGTTTTTT	NA	TRBD1	TRBV18	TRBJ2-2
CASSSTGGNQKTQYF	TGTGCCAGCAGCTCTACAGGGGGCAACCAGAAGACCCAGTACTTC	NA	TRBD1	TRBV7-8	TRBJ2-5
CASSSARWTEAFF	TGTGCCAGCAGTTCCGCCAGATGGACTGAAGCTTTCTTT	NA	NA	TRBV6-5	TRBJ1-1
CATSSTGWETQYF	TGTGCCACCAGCTCAACAGGGTGGGAGACCCAGTACTTC	NA	NA	TRBV24-1	TRBJ2-5
CASSPSLAEKGPQHF	TGTGCCAGCTCACCATCTTTGGCGGAAAAAGGGCCCCAGCATTTT	NA	NA	TRBV18	TRBJ1-5
CAISRDRVGTTDTQYF	TGTGCCATCAGCCGGGACAGGGTGGGAACCACAGATACGCAGTATTTT	NA	TRBD1	TRBV10-3	TRBJ2-3
CASSSDRDRVFLRRNEQFF	TGTGCCAGCAGCTCCGACCGGGACAGGGTCTTCTTGAGGCGCAATGAGCAGTTCTTC	NA	TRBD1	TRBV7-9	TRBJ2-1
CSVVGLPGQTTGANYGYTF	TGCAGCGTCGTAGGCCTTCCGGGACAGACTACTGGGGCTAACTATGGCTACACCTTC	NA	TRBD1	TRBV29-1	TRBJ1-2
CASSNQQGQQPYTF	TGCGCCAGCAGCAACCAACAGGGCCAACAGCCCTACACCTTC	few	NA	TRBV5-1	TRBJ1-2
CASSVDPRGTGANVLTF	TGTGCCAGCAGCGTAGATCCAAGGGGCACTGGGGCCAACGTCCTGACTTTC	NA	NA	TRBV9	TRBJ2-6
CASTAGMAGNTIYF	TGTGCCAGCACCGCGGGGATGGCTGGAAACACCATATATTTT	NA	NA	TRBV6-5	TRBJ1-3
CASSWGGSAYEQYF	TGTGCCAGTAGTTGGGGAGGATCGGCCTACGAGCAGTACTTC	NA	NA	TRBV19	TRBJ2-7
CASSLSQTNTGELFF	TGTGCCAGCAGTTTATCCCAGACGAACACCGGGGAGCTGTTTTTT	NA	NA	TRBV28	TRBJ2-2
CASSIGTGAGNTIYF	TGTGCCAGTAGTATAGGAACAGGGGCTGGAAACACCATATATTTT	few	TRBD1	TRBV19	TRBJ1-3
CASSVTTGGYNYGYTF	TGTGCCAGCAGTGTTACGACAGGGGGCTATAACTATGGCTACACCTTC	NA	TRBD1	TRBV2	TRBJ1-2
CASSWGGPGGNQPQHF	TGTGCCAGCAGCTGGGGCGGCCCAGGGGGCAATCAGCCCCAGCATTTT	NA	NA	TRBV5-6	TRBJ1-5
CASSPFSGGAPDTQYF	TGTGCCAGCTCACCCTTTAGCGGGGGGGCCCCAGATACGCAGTATTTT	NA	TRBD2	TRBV18	TRBJ2-3
CASSLDGGLGTEAFF	TGTGCCAGCAGCTTAGACGGGGGGCTAGGCACTGAAGCTTTCTTT	few	NA	TRBV7-2	TRBJ1-1
CASSVGPGTGGTGELFF	TGTGCCAGCAGCGTAGGCCCCGGGACAGGGGGCACCGGGGAGCTGTTTTTT	NA	TRBD1	TRBV9	TRBJ2-2
CSARDPREAFF	TGCAGTGCTAGAGATCCCAGGGAAGCTTTCTTT	NA	NA	TRBV20-1	TRBJ1-1